Given below is one T cell receptor (beta chain) in context. What it binds is unknown. The germline gene is not matched at one end of the junction; a read error may be the cause. Clones were sequenced by immunoSEQ multiplex PCR, and TCRdb holds only the in-frame ones, with some missing. The sample lists more than 35,000 clones, about 85% occurring once. The record originates from a study of radiotherapy plus CTLA-4 blockade in lung cancer. At the level of the study: Under 20% of patients responded objectively, and about 30% achieved disease control.

Study results and caveats: There was expansion of tumor-derived TCR clones in blood after radiotherapy plus ipilimumab. With interferon-beta, early dynamics of blood T cell clones were reported to best predict response.

Participants had chemo-refractory metastatic non-small-cell lung cancer and were treated with focal radiation plus ipilimumab CTLA-4 blockade. Per the germline V gene, CDR1 is MNHEY and CDR2 is SMNVEV (reference sequence). This CDR3 comprises 15 residues. This sequence joins TRBV27 and TRBJ2-1, with 13 positions matching TRBD2. This sequence was found in a human donor with non-small cell lung cancer who had stable disease on radiotherapy plus ipilimumab. The material sequenced was peripheral blood, taken from a patient treated with radiotherapy plus ipilimumab. The DNA of the CDR3 is TGTGCCAGCAGGCGACTAGCGGGAGGTCACAATGGGCAGTTCTTC. It translates to CASRRLAGGHNGQFF.